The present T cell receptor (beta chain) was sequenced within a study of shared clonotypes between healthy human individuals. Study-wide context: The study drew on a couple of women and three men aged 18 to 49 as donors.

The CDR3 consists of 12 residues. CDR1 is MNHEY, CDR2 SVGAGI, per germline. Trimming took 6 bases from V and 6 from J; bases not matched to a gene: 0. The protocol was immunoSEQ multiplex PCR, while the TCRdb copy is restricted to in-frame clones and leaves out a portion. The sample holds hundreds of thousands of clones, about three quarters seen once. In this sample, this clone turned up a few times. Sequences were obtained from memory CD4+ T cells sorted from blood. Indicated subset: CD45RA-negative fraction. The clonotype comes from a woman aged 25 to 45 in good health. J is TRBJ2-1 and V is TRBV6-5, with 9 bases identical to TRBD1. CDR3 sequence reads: CASRTGGNEQFF. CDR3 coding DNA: TGTGCCAGCAGGACAGGGGGCAATGAGCAGTTCTTC.